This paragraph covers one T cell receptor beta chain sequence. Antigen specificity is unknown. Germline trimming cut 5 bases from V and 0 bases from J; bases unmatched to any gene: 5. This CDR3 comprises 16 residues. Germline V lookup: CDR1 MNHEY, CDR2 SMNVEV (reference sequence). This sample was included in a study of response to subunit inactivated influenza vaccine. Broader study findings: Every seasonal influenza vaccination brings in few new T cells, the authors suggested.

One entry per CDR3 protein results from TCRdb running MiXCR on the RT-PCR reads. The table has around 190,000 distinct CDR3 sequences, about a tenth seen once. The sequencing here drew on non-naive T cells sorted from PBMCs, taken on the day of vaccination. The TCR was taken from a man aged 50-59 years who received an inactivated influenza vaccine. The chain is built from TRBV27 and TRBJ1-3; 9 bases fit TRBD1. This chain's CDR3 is CASSLQGASSGNTIYF. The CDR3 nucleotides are TGTGCCAGCAGTCTACAGGGGGCTAGCTCTGGAAACACCATATATTTT.